This TCR beta chain was recorded in a study of T cells in Graves' hyperthyroidism and ophthalmopathy. This CDR3 has 16 residues. The germline V gene has CDR1 MNHEY and CDR2 SMNVEV (reference sequence). Trimming removed 7 bases at V and 0 bases at J, with 16 bases between. This clonotype was found many times. Its antigen is as yet unknown. TCR beta CDR3 regions were amplified from RNA. TCR CDR3 regions were first amplified by RT-PCR with HTBI primers. TCRdb itself ran the multiplex PCR reads through MiXCR, one entry per CDR3 protein. Here the sample spans about 500,000 distinct CDR3 sequences, approximately 15% being singletons. General study findings and limits: Within blood appeared most thyroid clonotypes that had expanded above 0.001. Ophthalmopathy was identified by the model a median about seven months ahead of onset.

Diagnosis of hyperthyroidism was new in patients aged 18 to 65, and its duration was under 2 months. Exclusion criteria comprised uncontrolled infection, other autoimmune disease, pregnancy or lactation. The receptor was isolated from a woman under 30 with Graves' hyperthyroidism. The sequenced material came from blood. The rearrangement links TRBV27 to TRBJ2-1; tentative D call: TRBD2 (6 bases). The CDR3 coding sequence is TGTGCCAGCAACCTCGGTGCGGGAAGCTCCTACAATGAGCAGTTCTTC. Translating it yields CASNLGAGSSYNEQFF.